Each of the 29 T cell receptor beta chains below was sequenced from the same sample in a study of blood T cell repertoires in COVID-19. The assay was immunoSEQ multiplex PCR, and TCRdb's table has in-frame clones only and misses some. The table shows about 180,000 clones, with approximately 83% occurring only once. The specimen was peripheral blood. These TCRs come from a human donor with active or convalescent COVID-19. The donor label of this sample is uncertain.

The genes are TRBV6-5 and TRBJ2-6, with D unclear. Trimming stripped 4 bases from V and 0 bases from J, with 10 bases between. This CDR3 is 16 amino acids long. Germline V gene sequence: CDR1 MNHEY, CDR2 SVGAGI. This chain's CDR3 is CASSSLRDSGANVLTF. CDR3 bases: TGTGCCAGCAGTTCATTGAGAGACTCTGGGGCCAACGTCCTGACTTTC.

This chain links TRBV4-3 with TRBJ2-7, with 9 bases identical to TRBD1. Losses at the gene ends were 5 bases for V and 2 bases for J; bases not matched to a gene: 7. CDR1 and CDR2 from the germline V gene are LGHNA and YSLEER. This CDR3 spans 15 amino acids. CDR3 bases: TGCGCCAGCAGCTCGGACAGGGGAGTTACCTACGAGCAGTACTTC. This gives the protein CASSSDRGVTYEQYF.

The CDR3 DNA reads TGTGCCAGCAGCTTGGAACAACCCGGGTTAGCTAACTATGGCTACACCTTC. This translates into CASSLEQPGLANYGYTF. This chain connects TRBV5-4 to TRBJ1-2; D uncertain. The germline CDR1 and CDR2 sequences are SGHNT and YYREEE (reference sequence). Trimming took off 0 bases at V and 0 bases at J, with 15 bases between the two ends. The CDR3 spans 17 residues.

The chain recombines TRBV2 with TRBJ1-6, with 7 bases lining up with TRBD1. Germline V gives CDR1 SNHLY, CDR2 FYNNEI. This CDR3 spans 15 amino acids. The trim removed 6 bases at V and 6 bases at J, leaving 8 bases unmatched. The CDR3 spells CASRDETGPNSPLHF. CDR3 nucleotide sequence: TGTGCCAGCAGGGACGAGACAGGGCCTAATTCACCCCTCCACTTT.

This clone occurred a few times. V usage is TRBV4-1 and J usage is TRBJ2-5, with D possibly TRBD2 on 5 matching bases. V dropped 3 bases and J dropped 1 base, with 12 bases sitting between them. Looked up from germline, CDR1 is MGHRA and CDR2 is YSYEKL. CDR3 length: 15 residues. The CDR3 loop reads CASSQADSFQETQYF. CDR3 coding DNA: TGCGCCAGCAGCCAGGCGGACTCCTTCCAAGAGACCCAGTACTTC.

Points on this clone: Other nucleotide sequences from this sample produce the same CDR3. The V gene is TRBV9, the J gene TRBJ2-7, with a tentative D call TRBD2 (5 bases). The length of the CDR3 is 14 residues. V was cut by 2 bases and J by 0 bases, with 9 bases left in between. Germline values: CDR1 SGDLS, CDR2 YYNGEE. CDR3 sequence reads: CASSVEGRSYEQYF. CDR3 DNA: TGTGCCAGCAGCGTCGAGGGTCGCTCCTACGAGCAGTACTTC.

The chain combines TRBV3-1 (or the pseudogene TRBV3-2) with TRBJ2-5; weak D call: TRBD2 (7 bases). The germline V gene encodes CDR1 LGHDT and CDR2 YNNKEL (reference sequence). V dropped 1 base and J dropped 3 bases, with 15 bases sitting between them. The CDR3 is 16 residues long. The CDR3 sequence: CASSQGEGGRKETQYF. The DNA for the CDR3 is TGTGCCAGCAGCCAAGGGGAGGGGGGGAGGAAAGAGACCCAGTACTTC.

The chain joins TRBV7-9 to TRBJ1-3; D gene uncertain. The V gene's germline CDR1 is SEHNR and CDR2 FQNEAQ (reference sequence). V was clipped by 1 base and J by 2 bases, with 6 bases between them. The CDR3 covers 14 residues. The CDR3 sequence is CASSLVGTGNTIYF. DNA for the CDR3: TGTGCCAGCAGCTTAGTCGGGACTGGAAACACCATATATTTT.

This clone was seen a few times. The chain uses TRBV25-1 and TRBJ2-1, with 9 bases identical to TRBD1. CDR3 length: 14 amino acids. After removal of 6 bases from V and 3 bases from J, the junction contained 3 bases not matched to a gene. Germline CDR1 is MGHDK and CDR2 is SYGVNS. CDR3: CASSGQGFYNEQFF. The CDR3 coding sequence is TGTGCCAGCAGCGGACAGGGGTTCTACAATGAGCAGTTCTTC. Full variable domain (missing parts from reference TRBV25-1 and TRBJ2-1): EADIYQTPRYLVIGTGKKITLECSQTMGHDKMYWYQQDPGMELHLIHYSYGVNSTEKGDLSSESTVSRIRTEHFPLTLESARPSHTSQYLCASSGQGFYNEQFFGPGTRLTVL.

CDR3 sequence reads: CSVEVRGVVAEAFF. The CDR3 region has the DNA TGCAGCGTTGAGGTTCGGGGAGTTGTTGCTGAAGCTTTCTTT. The chain links TRBV29-1 to TRBJ1-1; no definite D call. The germline V gene encodes CDR1 SQVTM and CDR2 ANQGSEA. CDR3 size: 14 residues. V lost 3 bases and J lost 6, with 17 bases in between.

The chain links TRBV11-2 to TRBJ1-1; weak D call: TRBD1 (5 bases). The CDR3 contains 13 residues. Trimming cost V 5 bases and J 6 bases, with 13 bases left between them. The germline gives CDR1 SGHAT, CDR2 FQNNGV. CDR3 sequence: CASSTRAGAEAFF. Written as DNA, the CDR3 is TGTGCCAGCAGCACCAGAGCGGGGGCTGAAGCTTTCTTT.

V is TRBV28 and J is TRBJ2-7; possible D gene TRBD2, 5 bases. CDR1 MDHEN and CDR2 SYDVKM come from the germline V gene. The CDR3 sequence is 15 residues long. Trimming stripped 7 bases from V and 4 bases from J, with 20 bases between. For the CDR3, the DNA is TGTGCCAGCAATACGGAGAGGGCGTCGGGGTACGAGCAGTACTTC. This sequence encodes CASNTERASGYEQYF.

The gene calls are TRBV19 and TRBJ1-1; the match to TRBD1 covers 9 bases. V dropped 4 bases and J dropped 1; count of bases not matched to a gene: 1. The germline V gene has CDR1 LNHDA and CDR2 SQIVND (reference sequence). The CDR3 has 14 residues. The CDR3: CASSKGQGNTEAFF. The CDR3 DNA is TGTGCCAGTAGTAAGGGACAGGGGAACACTGAAGCTTTCTTT.

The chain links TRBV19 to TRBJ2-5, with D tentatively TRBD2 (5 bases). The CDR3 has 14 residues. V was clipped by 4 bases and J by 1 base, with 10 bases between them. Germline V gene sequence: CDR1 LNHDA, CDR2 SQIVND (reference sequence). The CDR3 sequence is CASSKEGSQETQYF. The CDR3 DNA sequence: TGTGCCAGTAGTAAAGAGGGCAGCCAAGAGACCCAGTACTTC. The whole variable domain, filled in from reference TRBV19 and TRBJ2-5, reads DGGITQSPKYLFRKEGQNVTLSCEQNLNHDAMYWYRQDPGQGLRLIYYSQIVNDFQKGDIAEGYSVSREKKESFPLTVTSAQKNPTAFYLCASSKEGSQETQYFGPGTRLLVL.

As DNA, the CDR3 is TGCGCCAGCAGTGAAGGGACAGCTCAATGCAATGAGCAGTTCTTC. It specifies CASSEGTAQCNEQFF. The chain has TRBV10-1 and TRBJ2-1; 7 bases fit TRBD1. V shed 3 bases and J 6 bases; nucleotides not matched to a gene: 8. Germline CDR1 WNHNN, CDR2 SYGVQD (reference sequence). The CDR3 loop spans 15 amino acids.

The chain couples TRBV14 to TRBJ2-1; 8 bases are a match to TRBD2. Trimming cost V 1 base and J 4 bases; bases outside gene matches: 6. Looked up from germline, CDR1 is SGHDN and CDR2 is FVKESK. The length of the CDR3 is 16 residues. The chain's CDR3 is CASSQVPGGPYNEQFF. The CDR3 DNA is TGTGCCAGCAGCCAAGTCCCGGGAGGGCCTTACAATGAGCAGTTCTTC. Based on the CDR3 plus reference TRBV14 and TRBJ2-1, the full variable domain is EAGVTQFPSHSVIEKGQTVTLRCDPISGHDNLYWYRRVMGKEIKFLLHFVKESKQDESGMPNNRFLAERTGGTYSTLKVQPAELEDSGVYFCASSQVPGGPYNEQFFGPGTRLTVL.

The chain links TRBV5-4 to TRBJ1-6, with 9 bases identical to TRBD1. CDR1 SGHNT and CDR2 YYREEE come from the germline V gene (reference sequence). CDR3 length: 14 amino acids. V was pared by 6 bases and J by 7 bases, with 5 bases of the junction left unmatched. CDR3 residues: CASNNDRGNSPLHF. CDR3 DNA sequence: TGTGCCAGCAACAATGACAGGGGGAATTCACCCCTCCACTTT.

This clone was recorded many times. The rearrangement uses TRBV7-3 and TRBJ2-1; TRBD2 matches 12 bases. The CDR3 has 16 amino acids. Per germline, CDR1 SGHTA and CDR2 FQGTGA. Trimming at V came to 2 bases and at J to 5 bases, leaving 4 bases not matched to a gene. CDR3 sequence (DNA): TGTGCCAGCAGCTTATCCCGACTAGCGGGAGACAATGAGCAGTTCTTC. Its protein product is CASSLSRLAGDNEQFF.

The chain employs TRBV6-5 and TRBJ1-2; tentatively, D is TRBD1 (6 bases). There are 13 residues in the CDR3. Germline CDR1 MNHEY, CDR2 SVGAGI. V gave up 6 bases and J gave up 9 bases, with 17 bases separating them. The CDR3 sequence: CASRTNSQGSYTF. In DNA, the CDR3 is TGTGCCAGCAGGACCAATTCCCAGGGGAGCTACACCTTC.

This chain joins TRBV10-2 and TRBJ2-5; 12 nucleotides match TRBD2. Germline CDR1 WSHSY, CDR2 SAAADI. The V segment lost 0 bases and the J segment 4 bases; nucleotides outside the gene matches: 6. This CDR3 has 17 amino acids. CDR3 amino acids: CASSESKTSGSPETQYF. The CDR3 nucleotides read TGCGCCAGCAGTGAGTCGAAGACTAGCGGGAGCCCAGAGACCCAGTACTTC.

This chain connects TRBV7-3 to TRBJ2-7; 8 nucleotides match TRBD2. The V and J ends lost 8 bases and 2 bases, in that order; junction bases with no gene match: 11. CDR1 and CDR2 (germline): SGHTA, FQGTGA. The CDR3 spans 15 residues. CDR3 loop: CASGDGLAAPYEQYF. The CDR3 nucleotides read TGTGCCAGCGGGGACGGACTAGCTGCCCCCTACGAGCAGTACTTC.

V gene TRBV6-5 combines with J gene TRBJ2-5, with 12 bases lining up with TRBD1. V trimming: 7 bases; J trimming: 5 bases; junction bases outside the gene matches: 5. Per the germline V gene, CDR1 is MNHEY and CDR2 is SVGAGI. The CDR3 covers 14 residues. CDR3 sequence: CASMGTGGWETQYF. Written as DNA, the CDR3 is TGTGCCAGCATGGGGACAGGGGGCTGGGAGACCCAGTACTTC.

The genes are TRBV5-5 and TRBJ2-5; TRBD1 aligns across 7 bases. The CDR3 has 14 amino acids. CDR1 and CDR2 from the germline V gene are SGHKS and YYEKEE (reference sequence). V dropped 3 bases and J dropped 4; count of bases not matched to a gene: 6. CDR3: CASSSGQVLETQYF. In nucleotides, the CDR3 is TGTGCCAGCAGCTCAGGACAGGTACTAGAGACCCAGTACTTC. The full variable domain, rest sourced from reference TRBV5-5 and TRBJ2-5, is DAGVTQSPTHLIKTRGQQVTLRCSPISGHKSVSWYQQVLGQGPQFIFQYYEKEERGRGNFPDRFSARQFPNYSSELNVNALLLGDSALYLCASSSGQVLETQYFGPGTRLLVL.

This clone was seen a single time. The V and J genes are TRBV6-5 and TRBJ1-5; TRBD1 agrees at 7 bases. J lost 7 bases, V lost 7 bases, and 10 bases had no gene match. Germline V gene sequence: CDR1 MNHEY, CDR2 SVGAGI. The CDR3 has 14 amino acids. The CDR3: CASTIKQGTQPQHF. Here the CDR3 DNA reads TGTGCCAGCACCATAAAACAGGGGACCCAGCCCCAGCATTTT.

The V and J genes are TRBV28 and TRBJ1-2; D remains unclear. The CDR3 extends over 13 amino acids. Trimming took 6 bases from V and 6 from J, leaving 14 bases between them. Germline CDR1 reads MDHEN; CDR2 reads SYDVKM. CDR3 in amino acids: CASRQGREDGYTF. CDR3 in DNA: TGTGCCAGCAGACAAGGGAGGGAGGATGGCTACACCTTC.

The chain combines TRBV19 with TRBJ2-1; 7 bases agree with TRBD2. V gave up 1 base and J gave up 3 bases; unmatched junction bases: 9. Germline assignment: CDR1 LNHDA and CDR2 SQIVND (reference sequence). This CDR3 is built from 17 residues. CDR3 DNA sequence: TGTGCCAGTAGTATAGGCGCGGGAGCCGCTAGCTACAATGAGCAGTTCTTC. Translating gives CASSIGAGAASYNEQFF. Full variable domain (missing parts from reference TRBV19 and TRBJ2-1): DGGITQSPKYLFRKEGQNVTLSCEQNLNHDAMYWYRQDPGQGLRLIYYSQIVNDFQKGDIAEGYSVSREKKESFPLTVTSAQKNPTAFYLCASSIGAGAASYNEQFFGPGTRLTVL.

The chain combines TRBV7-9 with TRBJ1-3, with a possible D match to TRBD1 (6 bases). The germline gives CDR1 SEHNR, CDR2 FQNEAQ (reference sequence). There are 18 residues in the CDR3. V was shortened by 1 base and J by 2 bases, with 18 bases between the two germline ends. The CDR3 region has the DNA TGTGCCAGCAGCTTAGAGACGGGACACGTTCTGGCTGGAAACACCATATATTTT. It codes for CASSLETGHVLAGNTIYF.

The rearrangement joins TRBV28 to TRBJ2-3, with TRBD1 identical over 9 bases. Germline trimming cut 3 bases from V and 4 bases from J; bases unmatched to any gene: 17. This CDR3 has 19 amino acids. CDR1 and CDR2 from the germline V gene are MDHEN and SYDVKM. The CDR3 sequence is CASSFHGNGRQGVADTQYF. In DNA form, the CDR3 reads TGTGCCAGCAGTTTTCACGGGAATGGGCGACAGGGGGTCGCAGATACGCAGTATTTT.

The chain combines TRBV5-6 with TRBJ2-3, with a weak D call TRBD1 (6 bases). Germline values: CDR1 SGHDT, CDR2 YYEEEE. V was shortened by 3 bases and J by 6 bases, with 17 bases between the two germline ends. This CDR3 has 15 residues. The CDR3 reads CASSWAGTPGDTQYF. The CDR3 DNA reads TGTGCCAGCAGCTGGGCTGGGACACCTGGGGATACGCAGTATTTT.